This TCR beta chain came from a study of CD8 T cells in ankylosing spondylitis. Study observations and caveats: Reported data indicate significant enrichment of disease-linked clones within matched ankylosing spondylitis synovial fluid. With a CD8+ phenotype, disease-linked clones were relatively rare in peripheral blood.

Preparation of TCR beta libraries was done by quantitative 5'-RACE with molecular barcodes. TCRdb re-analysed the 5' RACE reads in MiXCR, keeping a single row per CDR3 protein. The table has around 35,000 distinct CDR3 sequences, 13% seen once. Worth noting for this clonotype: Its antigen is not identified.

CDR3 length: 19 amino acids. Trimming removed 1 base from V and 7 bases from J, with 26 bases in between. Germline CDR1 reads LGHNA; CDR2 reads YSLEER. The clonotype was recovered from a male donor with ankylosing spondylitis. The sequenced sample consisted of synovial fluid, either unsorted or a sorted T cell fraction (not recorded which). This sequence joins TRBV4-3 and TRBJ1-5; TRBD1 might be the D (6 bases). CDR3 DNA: TGCGCCAGCAGCCAAGTCCCGGCGGGACACCGATCCATCAACCAGCCCCAGCATTTT. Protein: CASSQVPAGHRSINQPQHF.